The clone carrying this T cell receptor beta chain was picked up a small number of times. The CDR3 covers 16 residues. Germline lookup yields CDR1 SGHRS and CDR2 YFSETQ. Between the trimmed V and J ends, which lost 0 bases and 4 bases, there was a span of 16 bases. The data stem from a study of patients and donors after allogeneic stem cell transplantation. One entry per CDR3 protein, called by TCRdb with MiXCR from the RT-PCR reads. The data show 70,000 to 75,000 distinct CDR3 sequences, with approximately 25% seen just once and about 30% held by the top ten. The sequenced material came from blood, either unsorted or a sorted T cell fraction (not recorded which). The rearrangement links TRBV5-1 to TRBJ1-2, with TRBD1 as a possible D gene (6 bases). The TCR was taken from a human donor who was either an allogeneic HSCT recipient or a stem cell or donor lymphocyte infusion donor (not recorded which). It is not recorded whose cells these are; they may come from a transplant donor. In DNA, the CDR3 is TGCGCCAGCAGCTTGGAGGCAGGGGCCCCCGTCTATGGCTACACCTTC. It specifies CASSLEAGAPVYGYTF.